The 29 T cell receptor beta chains in this list originate from one sample, sequenced in a study of metastatic and nonmetastatic thyroid tumors. TCRdb used MiXCR to call clones anew from the PCR reads. Among tens of thousands of clones, roughly 17% were seen once, and the ten largest hold roughly 9.8%. All patients reached thyroid surgery having received no treatment beforehand. Material: tumor tissue. The receptors derive from a female donor with papillary thyroid cancer or a benign thyroid nodule (not recorded which). Some clones in this sample may be carry-over from other donors' samples.

The J gene is TRBJ2-3, the V gene TRBV9; D is uncertain. V was shortened by 7 bases and J by 2 bases, with 14 bases between the two germline ends. The length of the CDR3 is 14 residues. The germline gives CDR1 SGDLS, CDR2 YYNGEE. CDR3 coding DNA: TGTGCCAGCTCCGACTCTTCAGCCACAGATACGCAGTATTTT. Translated: CASSDSSATDTQYF.

This clone was recorded at least ten times. The chain links TRBV19 to TRBJ2-3; D call uncertain. The CDR3 has 12 amino acids. Trimming left V 6 bases short and J 1 base short, with 5 bases between. Germline CDR1 LNHDA, CDR2 SQIVND (reference sequence). Here the CDR3 reads CASRQGTDTQYF. The CDR3 nucleotides read TGTGCCAGTAGGCAGGGCACAGATACGCAGTATTTT.

In regard to this clone: A clone one base away is much larger, so this may be a read error. This rearrangement joins TRBV16 to TRBJ1-2; TRBD1 agrees at 9 bases. This CDR3 spans 15 amino acids. Germline CDR1 reads KGHSY; CDR2 reads FQNENV. The CDR3 sequence: CSSSHLTGGAGGYTF. The CDR3 DNA is TGTTCCAGCAGCCACCTAACAGGGGGCGCCGGCGGCTACACCTTC. Using reference TRBV16 and TRBJ1-2 for the parts outside the CDR3, the full variable domain is GEEVAQTPKHLVRGEGQKAKLYCAPIKGHSYVFWYQQVLKNEFKFLISFQNENVFDETGMPKERFSAKCLPNSPCSLEIQATKLEDSAVYFCSSSHLTGGAGGYTFGSGTRLTVV.

This clone was seen many times. V gene TRBV24-1 combines with J gene TRBJ2-1; weak D call: TRBD2 (6 bases). The CDR3 is 13 residues long. Germline assignment: CDR1 KGHDR and CDR2 SFDVKD. The ends were cut back, 7 bases at V and 9 bases at J, with 15 bases in the middle. The CDR3 nucleotides read TGTGCCACCAGCCCAGATGGGGGGACTGAGCAGTTCTTC. It encodes CATSPDGGTEQFF.

This clone has a count of ten or more. The chain recombines TRBV27 with TRBJ2-1, with 10 bases that match TRBD2. Germline V gene data show CDR1 as MNHEY and CDR2 as SMNVEV (reference sequence). Trimming at V came to 0 bases and at J to 9 bases, leaving 20 bases not matched to a gene. The CDR3 length is 20 residues. The CDR3, as DNA: TGTGCCAGCAGTTTATCGCCCTCTTTGTTTCTTAGCGGGAGGCGGGGTGAGCAGTTCTTC. Amino acid sequence: CASSLSPSLFLSGRRGEQFF.

This clone occurred many times. The CDR3 end shows no conserved phenylalanine or tryptophan, and so a read error is likely. The chain carries TRBV5-1 and TRBJ2-5, with TRBD1 matching 7 bases. Unmatched junction bases numbered 3, after V lost 1 base and J lost 0 bases. This CDR3 comprises 15 residues. Germline CDR1 is SGHRS and CDR2 is YFSETQ. The CDR3: CASSLPGQNQETQYS. DNA of the CDR3: TGCGCCAGCAGCTTGCCGGGACAGAACCAAGAGACCCAGTACTCC.

Worth noting for this clone: A clone one base away is much larger, so this may be a read error. The chain links TRBV6-2 or TRBV6-3 to TRBJ2-3, with TRBD2 matching over 11 bases. Germline V lookup: CDR1 MNHEY, CDR2 SVGEGT. The CDR3 has 21 residues. In DNA form, the CDR3 reads TGTGCCAGCAGTTACTCGGGCGGACTAGCGGGTCTCCTTTCTAGCACATATACGCAGTATTTT. This sequence encodes CASSYSGGLAGLLSSTYTQYF.

Comment on this clone: A single base separates this from a much larger clone, so it may be a read error. This sample includes further DNA sequences coding for the same CDR3. The V gene is TRBV10-3, the J gene TRBJ2-1, with a possible D match to TRBD1 (5 bases). This CDR3 region has 13 residues. From germline, CDR1 is ENHRY and CDR2 SYGVKD. The CDR3 region has the DNA TGCGCCATCAGTGTTTTCAGCGACAGTGAGCAGTTCTTC. Its protein is CAISVFSDSEQFF.

The sample holds many counts of this clone. The V call is TRBV7-2, the J call TRBJ2-5, with a possible D match to TRBD2 (5 bases). This CDR3 region has 14 residues. Germline V gene data show CDR1 as SGHTA and CDR2 as FQGNSA. V lost 6 bases, J lost 3 bases, and 14 bases lay in between. DNA of the CDR3: TGTGCCAGCAGTAACGCACTGACTAAAGAGACCCAGTACTTC. This translates into CASSNALTKETQYF. Based on the CDR3 plus reference TRBV7-2 and TRBJ2-5, the full variable domain is GAGVSQSPSNKVTEKGKDVELRCDPISGHTALYWYRQSLGQGLEFLIYFQGNSAPDKSGLPSDRFSAERTGGSVSTLTIQRTQQEDSAVYLCASSNALTKETQYFGPGTRLLVL.

This clone has just one count. The gene calls are TRBV20-1 and TRBJ2-1, with 8 bases identical to TRBD2. The trim removed 3 bases at V and 8 bases at J, leaving 15 bases unmatched. This CDR3 comprises 16 residues. Germline loops: CDR1 DFQATT, CDR2 SNEGSKA (reference sequence). The CDR3 bases are TGCAGTGCTAGTACCGGGACTAGAGGGAGTCTTGATGAGCAGTTCTTC. It is translated as CSASTGTRGSLDEQFF.

In its sample, this clone was seen many times. The chain recombines TRBV15 with TRBJ2-5, with 11 bases matching TRBD2. CDR1 LNHNV and CDR2 YYDKDF come from the germline V gene (reference sequence). V shed 1 base, J shed 4 bases, and the junction held 8 bases outside the gene matches. This CDR3 has 17 residues. In nucleotides, the CDR3 is TGTGCCACCAGCAGAGTAGCGGGAGGGCCTGTGCGAGAGACCCAGTACTTC. As protein: CATSRVAGGPVRETQYF. Full variable domain (rest looked up from reference TRBV15 and TRBJ2-5): DAMVIQNPRYQVTQFGKPVTLSCSQTLNHNVMYWYQQKSSQAPKLLFHYYDKDFNNEADTPDNFQSRRPNTSFCFLDIRSPGLGDTAMYLCATSRVAGGPVRETQYFGPGTRLLVL.

This clone was detected ten times or more. Different DNA sequences within this sample yield the same CDR3. The chain recombines TRBV7-3 with TRBJ2-5, with a possible D match to TRBD2 (8 bases). V was cut by 0 bases and J by 5 bases, with 19 bases left in between. This CDR3 has 17 residues. Germline-derived CDR1 and CDR2 are SGHTA and FQGTGA. CDR3 bases: TGTGCCAGCAGCTTAACTGCCCCGGGAGGGGGCCAGGAGACCCAGTACTTC. It encodes CASSLTAPGGGQETQYF.

This clone occurred a few times. Germline and junction disagree at one end, which may indicate a read error. CDR3 region: CASSSGTSGSPYEHYF. The CDR3 nucleotides read TGTGCCAGCAGTTCAGGGACTAGCGGGTCCCCCTACGAGCATTACTTC. The gene calls are TRBV6-5 and TRBJ2-7; 12 bases are shared with TRBD2. The germline V gene encodes CDR1 MNHEY and CDR2 SVGAGI. The CDR3 has 16 amino acids.

The chain uses TRBV28 and TRBJ1-2; tentatively, D is TRBD1 (5 bases). V was trimmed by 3 bases and J by 4 bases, leaving 15 bases between them. Germline values: CDR1 MDHEN, CDR2 SYDVKM. This CDR3 is built from 15 residues. CDR3 in amino acids: CASSFKGTGVYGYTF. The CDR3 DNA is TGTGCCAGCAGTTTCAAAGGGACGGGGGTCTATGGCTACACCTTC.

In its sample, this clone was seen many times. The chain employs TRBV15 and TRBJ1-6; D is uncertain. This CDR3 spans 16 amino acids. The V end was cut by 0 bases, the J end by 8 bases, with 14 bases between. The germline gives CDR1 LNHNV, CDR2 YYDKDF (reference sequence). The CDR3 protein is CATSRETRGNDSPLHF. For the CDR3, the DNA is TGTGCCACCAGCAGAGAAACGAGAGGAAATGATTCACCCCTCCACTTT.

This clone has a count of ten or more. The chain is built from TRBV6-1 and TRBJ2-1; D might be TRBD1 (6 bases). This CDR3 has 15 amino acids. Trimming cost V 5 bases and J 6 bases, with 17 bases left between them. Germline assignment: CDR1 MNHNS and CDR2 SASEGT. CDR3 bases: TGTGCCAGCAGTAAAGGGGGTACTGCGGTCAATGAGCAGTTCTTC. Protein sequence: CASSKGGTAVNEQFF.

This clone is categorized as medium-sized (0.01 to 0.1%). V and J are TRBV2 and TRBJ2-5, with D perhaps TRBD1 or TRBD2 (5 bases each). CDR1 and CDR2 from the germline V gene are SNHLY and FYNNEI. The length of the CDR3 is 15 residues. The ends were cut back, 5 bases at V and 6 bases at J, with 19 bases in the middle. The CDR3 region has the DNA TGTGCCAGCAGTCGGGACGGGTGGACGGGACAGACCCAGTACTTC. It codes for CASSRDGWTGQTQYF.

This clone was seen many times. The chain links TRBV19 to TRBJ1-2; no definite D call. The V gene's germline CDR1 is LNHDA and CDR2 SQIVND (reference sequence). The ends were cut back, 3 bases at V and 3 bases at J, with 8 bases in the middle. The CDR3 runs 13 residues. The CDR3 DNA reads TGTGCCAGTAGTATTCAGAGATACTATGGCTACACCTTC. As protein: CASSIQRYYGYTF.

Many counts were recorded for this clone. CDR3 bases: TGTGCCAGCCGCCGGGACAGGGGTACCGATACGCAGTATTTT. Its translation: CASRRDRGTDTQYF. V is TRBV30 and J is TRBJ2-3, with 10 bases lining up with TRBD1. V dropped 8 bases and J dropped 6; count of bases not matched to a gene: 11. Germline CDR1 is GTSNPN and CDR2 is SVGIG (reference sequence). CDR3 length equals 14 residues.

This clone was observed at least ten times. The chain links TRBV6-2 or TRBV6-3 to TRBJ2-7; D perhaps matches TRBD2 (5 bases). The CDR3 runs 13 residues. V lost 6 bases to trimming and J lost 5 bases, with 14 bases between them. Germline V CDR1 and CDR2: MNHEY, SVGEGT. The CDR3 DNA sequence: TGTGCCAGCAGGGGAGCCGAAGGTCACGAGCAGTACTTC. It codes for CASRGAEGHEQYF.

The chain carries TRBV19 and TRBJ1-5; 9 nucleotides match TRBD1. With V trimmed by 4 bases and J by 6 bases, 10 bases remained unmatched. Germline values: CDR1 LNHDA, CDR2 SQIVND (reference sequence). The CDR3 is 16 amino acids. CDR3: CASSTFPGQGSQPQHF. The CDR3 DNA sequence: TGTGCCAGTAGTACTTTCCCGGGACAGGGAAGTCAGCCCCAGCATTTT.

The sample holds many counts of this clone. The V call is TRBV2, the J call TRBJ1-3, with D unresolved. From germline, CDR1 is SNHLY and CDR2 FYNNEI. The V end lost 4 bases, the J end lost 2 bases, and 3 bases lay between the germline ends. There are 12 residues in the CDR3. The CDR3 spells CASSGPGNTIYF. DNA for the CDR3: TGTGCCAGCAGTGGCCCTGGAAACACCATATATTTT.

This clone was seen repeatedly, ten times or more. The genes are TRBV11-2 and TRBJ2-3; 7 bases align to TRBD2. With V trimmed by 5 bases and J by 5 bases, 19 bases remained unmatched. Germline assignment: CDR1 SGHAT and CDR2 FQNNGV. There are 18 residues in the CDR3. CDR3 in amino acids: CASSLTVGYGRRLDTQYF. The CDR3 DNA sequence: TGTGCCAGCAGCCTCACCGTGGGTTACGGGAGGAGGTTAGATACGCAGTATTTT. The full variable domain, with the rest looked up from reference TRBV11-2 and TRBJ2-3, is EAGVAQSPRYKIIEKRQSVAFWCNPISGHATLYWYQQILGQGPKLLIQFQNNGVVDDSQLPKDRFSAERLKGVDSTLKIQPAKLEDSAVYLCASSLTVGYGRRLDTQYFGPGTRLTVL.

This clone was seen ten or more times. The chain is built from TRBV20-1 and TRBJ2-1; 10 positions match TRBD2. Germline CDR1 and CDR2: DFQATT and SNEGSKA (reference sequence). The junction had 6 bases not matched to a gene; V was cut back by 2 bases and J by 5 bases. This CDR3 region has 15 residues. CDR3 residues: CSARQGLAFDNEQFF. CDR3 nucleotide sequence: TGCAGTGCTAGACAGGGACTAGCGTTTGACAATGAGCAGTTCTTC.

This clone was seen ten or more times. The V call is TRBV4-2, the J call TRBJ1-2; D perhaps matches TRBD1 (6 bases). The germline CDR1 and CDR2 sequences are LGHNA and YNFKEQ. The CDR3 is 15 residues long. The V gene lost 2 bases and the J gene lost 5 bases, with 15 bases spanning the gap. CDR3 protein: CASSQNRAGGYGYTF. CDR3 bases: TGTGCCAGCAGCCAAAACAGGGCCGGAGGGTATGGCTACACCTTC.

This clone was recorded many times. At the DNA level, this CDR3 is encoded by other sequences in the same sample as well. V gene TRBV6-1 combines with J gene TRBJ2-7, with D tentatively TRBD1 (7 bases). V was cut by 6 bases and J by 5 bases, with 17 bases left in between. This CDR3 spans 14 amino acids. In germline, CDR1 is MNHNS, CDR2 SASEGT. In DNA form, the CDR3 reads TGTGCCAGCAGGGCGGGGCAGGGGGTGCACGAGCAGTACTTC. Translation gives CASRAGQGVHEQYF.

There are many counts of this clone. This chain links TRBV12-3 or TRBV12-4 with TRBJ2-7, with 8 nucleotides matching TRBD1. The CDR3 length is 15 residues. J gave up 2 bases and V 5 bases, and 8 bases lay outside the gene matches. CDR3 protein: CASSTGTGVPYEQYF. The CDR3 DNA is TGTGCCAGCAGTACCGGGACAGGAGTCCCCTACGAGCAGTACTTC.

In its sample, this clone was seen many times. The chain couples TRBV20-1 to TRBJ1-6, with a tentative D call TRBD1 (5 bases). Germline values: CDR1 DFQATT, CDR2 SNEGSKA (reference sequence). The CDR3 is made up of 17 amino acids. Trimming left V 0 bases short and J 8 bases short, with 20 bases between. In DNA form, the CDR3 reads TGCAGTGCTAGAGATCCGAGACTCCCACGGGGCGATTCACCCCTCCACTTT. Translated, it gives CSARDPRLPRGDSPLHF.

Ten or more counts support this clone. V is TRBV24-1 and J is TRBJ2-5; no clear D gene. The CDR3 extends over 14 amino acids. Germline V gene lookup returns CDR1 KGHDR and CDR2 SFDVKD. V lost 4 bases to trimming and J lost 5 bases, with 13 bases between them. Here the CDR3 DNA reads TGTGCCACCAGTGACCCCCCCCCGGGTGAGACCCAGTACTTC. It translates to CATSDPPPGETQYF.